The source of this T cell receptor (beta chain) is a study of T cells in Graves' hyperthyroidism and ophthalmopathy. At least ten counts were recorded for this clonotype. Amplified TCR beta CDR3 regions derived from RNA transcripts. TCR CDR3 underwent first-round RT-PCR with the HTBI primer set. In TCRdb, the multiplex PCR reads were re-called with MiXCR into one record per CDR3 protein. The sample shows 550,000 to 850,000 distinct CDR3 sequences, roughly a sixth of them seen only once. Patients having uncontrolled infection, another autoimmune disease, pregnancy or lactation were not included. Any symptoms of ophthalmopathy came after the first hyperthyroidism diagnosis, from which the blood sample dates. CDR1 KGHSH and CDR2 LQKENI come from the germline V gene. The length of the CDR3 is 14 residues. The V gene lost 5 bases and the J gene lost 0 bases, with 10 bases spanning the gap.

This TCR came from a woman in her 50s with Graves' hyperthyroidism that later progressed to Graves' ophthalmopathy. The sample consisted of blood. This sequence joins TRBV18 and TRBJ1-1; a possible D gene is TRBD1 (5 bases). The DNA of the CDR3 is TGTGCCAGCTCAGGAGCAGGGTTGAACACTGAAGCTTTCTTT. Translation: CASSGAGLNTEAFF.